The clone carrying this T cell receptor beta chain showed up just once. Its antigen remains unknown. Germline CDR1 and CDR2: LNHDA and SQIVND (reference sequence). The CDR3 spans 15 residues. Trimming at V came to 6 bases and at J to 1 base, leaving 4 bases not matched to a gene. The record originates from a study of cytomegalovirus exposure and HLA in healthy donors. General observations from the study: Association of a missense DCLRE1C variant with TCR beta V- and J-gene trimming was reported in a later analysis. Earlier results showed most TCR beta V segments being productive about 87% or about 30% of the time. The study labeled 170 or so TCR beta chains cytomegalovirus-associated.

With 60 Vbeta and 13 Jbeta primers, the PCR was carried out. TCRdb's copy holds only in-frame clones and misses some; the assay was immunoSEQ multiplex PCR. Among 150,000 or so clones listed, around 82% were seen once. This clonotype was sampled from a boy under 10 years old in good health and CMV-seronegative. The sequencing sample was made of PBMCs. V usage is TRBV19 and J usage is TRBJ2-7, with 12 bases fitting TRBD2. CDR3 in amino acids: CASRRLAGESYEQYF. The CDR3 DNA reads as TGTGCCAGTAGGAGACTAGCGGGGGAATCCTACGAGCAGTACTTC.